A selection of T cell receptor beta chains follows, all from one sample in a study of identical twins. One entry per CDR3 protein results from TCRdb running MiXCR on the 5' RACE reads. The data hold 150,000 or so distinct CDR3 sequences, with under 4.5% observed a single time. Material: memory T cells sorted from blood. These receptors all stem from a man between 18 and 35 years old in good health. Each CDR3 is given without its conserved first and last residue. Some rows have no size entry. The others give once, few or many, or a class for an expanded clone.

abundance	j_gene	v_gene	CDR3aa
many	TRBJ2-1	TRBV5-1	ASRDTSSYNEQF
many	TRBJ2-7	TRBV30	ASRGSSYEQY
many	TRBJ1-6	TRBV27	ASRLGTLSYNSPLH
many	TRBJ2-7	TRBV20-1	SARAGGGAYEQY
many	TRBJ2-5	TRBV12-3/TRBV12-4	ASSDLGKQETQY
many	TRBJ2-5	TRBV7-2	ASKFGFRGSQETQY
many	TRBJ1-1	TRBV12-3/TRBV12-4	ASSRTGTEAF
many	TRBJ1-5	TRBV9	ASSGGRSNQPQH
many	TRBJ2-1	TRBV18	ASSSTLDRVDEQF
many	TRBJ1-1	TRBV3-1	ASSQEGFPGTEAF
many	TRBJ2-1	TRBV7-2	ASSLEIAVPEQF
many	TRBJ1-1	TRBV6-1	ASRGQGAGDTEAF
many	TRBJ2-1	TRBV2	ASSDLIWAGYNEQF
many	TRBJ2-5	TRBV24-1	ATSDPAGETQY
many	TRBJ2-7	TRBV5-5	ASSLVAGFSYEQY
few	TRBJ2-2	TRBV19	ASSVVGNTGELF
many	TRBJ2-3	TRBV9	ASSGAFTDTQY
few	TRBJ2-5	TRBV5-1	ASSLQGRGGQETQY
many	TRBJ2-2	TRBV10-3	ALRVPTGELF
-	TRBJ2-1	TRBV6-5	ASSSRTKRLSYNEQF
many	TRBJ1-5	TRBV30	AWSVSPPSRHQPQH
many	TRBJ2-3	TRBV11-3	ASSLEGTSFADTQY
many	TRBJ2-1	TRBV11-3	ASSLAFEQF
many	TRBJ2-1	TRBV7-6	ASRGTSGVNEQF
many	TRBJ2-5	TRBV7-9	ASSLRGSDQETQY
-	TRBJ2-2	TRBV4-2	ASSQERSAVNTGELF
many	TRBJ2-3	TRBV7-2	ASSFGYTQY
many	TRBJ2-3	TRBV4-1	ASSQDRTSADTQY
many	TRBJ2-1	TRBV29-1	SVEDQGTPSDEQF
many	TRBJ2-1	TRBV2	ASSPGLAGGNEQF
many	TRBJ2-7	TRBV10-3	ATRTGYEQY
many	TRBJ1-4	TRBV10-2	ASNPAATNEKLF
many	TRBJ1-2	TRBV6-1	ATSRGEGYT
many	TRBJ1-5	TRBV7-6	ASSPRENQPQH
many	TRBJ1-1	TRBV30	AWSVQSAEAF
many	TRBJ2-1	TRBV5-1	ASSSPRLAGDYNEQF
many	TRBJ1-5	TRBV7-2	ASSPQGFNNQPQH
many	TRBJ2-6	TRBV20-1	SAPGQSSGANVLT
many	TRBJ2-7	TRBV12-3/TRBV12-4	ASSFYRGVGDEQY
many	TRBJ2-4	TRBV6-5	AVKKGNIQY
many	TRBJ1-1	TRBV3-1	ASSQDLVSGLNTEAF
many	TRBJ2-2	TRBV19	ASNKKRTGLGELF
many	TRBJ1-4	TRBV27	ASSPLNPTYEKLF
many	TRBJ2-1	TRBV4-3	ASSLFLGTSYNEQF
few	TRBJ2-3	TRBV3-1	ASSPSGSSGDTQY
many	TRBJ1-6	TRBV29-1	SVGQGENSPLH
many	TRBJ1-1	TRBV6-1	ASSPWTGRRGDTEAF
many	TRBJ1-4	TRBV6-1	ASSTSLKGGGSEKLF
many	TRBJ1-5	TRBV19	ASRPLGTGKRQPQH
many	TRBJ2-1	TRBV20-1	SASSARGGEQF
many	TRBJ2-5	TRBV24-1	ATSDPGEQETQY
many	TRBJ2-1	TRBV7-8	ASSERMVEWFYNEQF